A single TCR beta chain is shown here with its context. The antigen is unknown. This sample is part of a study of cytomegalovirus exposure and HLA in healthy donors. Unmatched junction bases numbered 6, after V lost 5 bases and J lost 4 bases. CDR1 is SGHVS and CDR2 is FQNEAQ in the germline V gene. The CDR3 covers 14 residues. Findings and caveats of the study: It was confirmed in vitro that three of the CMV-associated chains were specific for CMV antigens. Cytomegalovirus association was listed for about 160 TCR beta chains. Most observed TCR sequences were rare, whereas some public TCRs were detected in many donors.

Data came from immunoSEQ multiplex PCR; TCRdb stores just in-frame clones and leaves some out. The sample includes 100,000 or so clones, around 90% of them seen just once. The specimen was PBMCs. The TCR originated in a woman in her twenties or thirties in good health and CMV-seronegative. The chain has TRBV7-8 and TRBJ1-2; 8 positions agree with TRBD1. The CDR3 coding sequence is TGTGCCAGCAGCCCAGGACAGGGCCCCTATGGCTACACCTTC. Translating gives CASSPGQGPYGYTF.